This T cell receptor (beta chain) was obtained from a study of blood T cell repertoires in COVID-19. Study background: Italy, Spain and the United States were the sources of the convalescent and acute COVID-19 samples.

Clones were sequenced by immunoSEQ multiplex PCR, and TCRdb holds only the in-frame ones, with some missing. This table has fewer than 400,000 clones, around nine tenths appearing once. The CDR3 runs to 16 residues. Germline loops: CDR1 KGHDR, CDR2 SFDVKD. V was pared by 0 bases and J by 4 bases, with 3 bases of the junction left unmatched. Cohorts were based on clinical histories the participants reported. Sequencing was performed on PBMCs or T cells enriched from blood (not recorded which). The chain is built from TRBV24-1 and TRBJ2-1, with TRBD2 identical over 9 bases. The clonotype originates from a man younger than 45 who had recovered from COVID-19. The CDR3 sequence: CATSDLGAGGYNEQFF. CDR3 coding DNA: TGTGCCACCAGTGATTTGGGAGCGGGGGGTTACAATGAGCAGTTCTTC.